The 6 T cell receptor beta chains below were found in one sample sequenced in a study of blood T cell repertoires in COVID-19. The method was immunoSEQ multiplex PCR; TCRdb's version includes in-frame clones alone and lacks a portion of them. The sample contains roughly 100,000 clones, 81% of which appear only once. Sequenced input: peripheral blood. Every receptor here comes from an elderly man with acute or convalescent COVID-19.

This rearrangement joins TRBV19 to TRBJ2-7, with 7 nucleotides matching TRBD1. Germline V gene sequence: CDR1 LNHDA, CDR2 SQIVND (reference sequence). The CDR3 is made up of 14 amino acids. The V and J ends lost 3 bases and 4 bases, in that order; junction bases with no gene match: 6. Here the CDR3 reads CASSMTGFLYEQYF. The CDR3 DNA is TGTGCCAGTAGTATGACAGGGTTTTTGTACGAGCAGTACTTC.

This clone was recorded many times. The chain is built from TRBV6-2 or TRBV6-3 and TRBJ2-7; D unresolved. The CDR3 totals 14 residues. The germline V gene has CDR1 MNHEY and CDR2 SVGEGT. The germline V and J ends were trimmed by 0 bases and 6 bases, with 12 bases remaining between them. The CDR3 loop reads CASSYSRVEAEQYF. The CDR3 DNA sequence: TGTGCCAGCAGTTACTCTCGTGTAGAGGCCGAGCAGTACTTC.

This sequence joins TRBV18 and TRBJ1-3; D may be TRBD1 (6 bases). V was cut by 2 bases and J by 0 bases, with 14 bases left in between. The CDR3 covers 17 residues. Germline assignment: CDR1 KGHSH and CDR2 LQKENI. CDR3 in DNA: TGTGCCAGCTCACCAACGAGCAGGGGAGTCTCTGGAAACACCATATATTTT. As protein: CASSPTSRGVSGNTIYF. The variable domain in full, completed from reference TRBV18 and TRBJ1-3, reads NAGVMQNPRHLVRRRGQEARLRCSPMKGHSHVYWYRQLPEEGLKFMVYLQKENIIDESGMPKERFSAEFPKEGPSILRIQQVVRGDSAAYFCASSPTSRGVSGNTIYFGEGSWLTVV.

This clone has a handful of counts. The genes are TRBV14 and TRBJ1-2; 9 bases are a match to TRBD1. CDR1 is SGHDN, CDR2 FVKESK, per germline. With V trimmed by 3 bases and J by 7 bases, 12 bases remained unmatched. This CDR3 is 16 amino acids long. CDR3 loop: CASSHKTGTGTAGYTF. In DNA, the CDR3 is TGTGCCAGCAGCCACAAGACCGGGACAGGGACTGCTGGCTACACCTTC.

The rearrangement uses TRBV18 and TRBJ2-7; maybe TRBD1 (6 bases). Germline loops: CDR1 KGHSH, CDR2 LQKENI. There are 14 residues in the CDR3. Trimming removed 3 bases at V and 1 base at J, with 10 bases between. CDR3 sequence reads: CASSPMDSSYEQYF. The CDR3 DNA sequence: TGTGCCAGCTCACCTATGGACAGTTCCTACGAGCAGTACTTC. Drawing the rest from reference TRBV18 and TRBJ2-7, the complete variable domain is NAGVMQNPRHLVRRRGQEARLRCSPMKGHSHVYWYRQLPEEGLKFMVYLQKENIIDESGMPKERFSAEFPKEGPSILRIQQVVRGDSAAYFCASSPMDSSYEQYFGPGTRLTVT.

This chain uses TRBV11-2 with TRBJ1-2; D may be TRBD1 (6 bases). Germline assignment: CDR1 SGHAT and CDR2 FQNNGV. This CDR3 spans 12 amino acids. Trimming shortened V by 5 bases and J by 4 bases, and 8 bases separated the two germline ends. Here the CDR3 reads CASSPDSYGYTF. In DNA form, the CDR3 reads TGTGCCAGCAGCCCGGACAGCTATGGCTACACCTTC.